This note documents a single T cell receptor beta chain sequence. Its antigen is still unknown. A sample-barcoded 5' primer and a J-beta primer mix were used in a second PCR of roughly 7 to 11 cycles. TCRdb independently ran MiXCR on the 5' RACE reads; one entry per CDR3 protein. This sample yields some 750,000 distinct CDR3 sequences, of which approximately 22% are seen a single time; around 21% belongs to the top ten. This record belongs to a study of blood T cells in healthy people across ages. Whole-study results and caveats: Samples with more naive T cells showed higher observed beta diversity.

V lost 3 bases and J lost 3, with 11 bases in between. Germline CDR1 is SGHTA and CDR2 is FQGNSA. The CDR3 runs to 14 residues. Specimen: blood. The sequence was obtained from a man aged 70-80 years in good health. The J gene is TRBJ2-5, the V gene TRBV7-2; D is undetermined. The CDR3 loop is CASSLAGKKETQYF. In nucleotides, the CDR3 is TGTGCCAGCAGCTTGGCTGGGAAAAAAGAGACCCAGTACTTC.